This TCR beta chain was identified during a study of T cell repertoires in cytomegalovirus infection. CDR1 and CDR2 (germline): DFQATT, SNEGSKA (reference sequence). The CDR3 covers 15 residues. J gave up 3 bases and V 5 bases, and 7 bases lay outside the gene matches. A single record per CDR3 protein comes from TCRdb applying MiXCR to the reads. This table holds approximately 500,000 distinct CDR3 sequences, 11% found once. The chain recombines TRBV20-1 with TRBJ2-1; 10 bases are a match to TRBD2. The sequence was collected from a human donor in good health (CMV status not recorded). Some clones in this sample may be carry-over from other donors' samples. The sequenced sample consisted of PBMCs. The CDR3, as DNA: TGCAGTGCTGCCAGCGGGAGGGCCTTCTACAATGAGCAGTTCTTC. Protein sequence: CSAASGRAFYNEQFF.